Listed here are 9 T cell receptor beta chains from one sample, sequenced in a study of radiotherapy plus CTLA-4 blockade in lung cancer. The assay was immunoSEQ multiplex PCR, and TCRdb's table has in-frame clones only and misses some. The table lists 60,000 or so clones, 77% of them singletons. The sample in question was peripheral blood, obtained from a patient treated with radiotherapy plus ipilimumab. Receptors originate from a human donor with non-small cell lung cancer who had a partial response to radiotherapy plus ipilimumab.

This clone was seen only once. The rearrangement joins TRBV7-2 to TRBJ2-5; 7 nucleotides match TRBD1. The V and J ends lost 5 bases and 5 bases, in that order; junction bases with no gene match: 5. There are 13 residues in the CDR3. Germline lookup yields CDR1 SGHTA and CDR2 FQGNSA. This chain's CDR3 is CASSPTGLETQYF. The CDR3 DNA is TGTGCCAGCAGCCCGACAGGGTTGGAGACCCAGTACTTC.

V and J are TRBV28 and TRBJ2-1; D is possibly TRBD1 (5 bases). This CDR3 region has 12 residues. Trimming cost V 7 bases and J 12 bases, with 16 bases left between them. Germline assignment: CDR1 MDHEN and CDR2 SYDVKM. CDR3 coding DNA: TGTGCCAGCATCAGTTTAGTCCAGGGGCAGTTCTTC. This sequence encodes CASISLVQGQFF.

This clone was seen only a few times. This chain uses TRBV5-6 with TRBJ1-5; D is perhaps TRBD1 (6 bases). This CDR3 has 15 residues. V shed 0 bases and J shed 4 bases, with 11 bases lying between them. CDR1 is SGHDT and CDR2 is YYEEEE in the germline V gene. The CDR3 bases are TGTGCCAGCAGCTTGGGATCAGGGGAGAATCAGCCCCAGCATTTT. Encoded protein: CASSLGSGENQPQHF.

The rearrangement links TRBV6-5 to TRBJ2-4; D is unclear. The CDR3 length is 16 residues. In germline, CDR1 is MNHEY, CDR2 SVGAGI. Trimming cost V 2 bases and J 4 bases, with 15 bases left between them. CDR3 in amino acids: CASSYTSSGSKNIQYF. The CDR3 DNA sequence: TGTGCCAGCAGTTACACATCTTCAGGTTCAAAAAACATTCAGTACTTC.

The chain joins TRBV21-1 to TRBJ2-2; TRBD1 is the table's D call, not checked against the DNA. TRBV21-1 has pseudogene status. CDR3 length: 17 amino acids. Here the CDR3 reads CASSKAKDRKDTGELFF. DNA for the CDR3: TGTGCCAGCAGCAAAGCTAAAGACAGGAAGGACACCGGGGAGCTGTTTTTT.

The sample holds one count of this clone. The chain links TRBV7-2 to TRBJ2-7; D may be TRBD2 (5 bases). This CDR3 has 14 residues. Deletions cut 1 base from V and 3 bases from J, with 10 bases between. The germline V gene has CDR1 SGHTA and CDR2 FQGNSA. The CDR3 sequence is CASSLGVGDYEQYF. CDR3 sequence (DNA): TGTGCCAGCAGCTTAGGCGTGGGAGACTACGAGCAGTACTTC.

The chain employs TRBV5-4 and TRBJ2-1, with 7 bases fitting TRBD1. This CDR3 has 13 residues. In germline, CDR1 is SGHNT, CDR2 YYREEE (reference sequence). V lost 4 bases and J lost 8; bases outside the gene matches: 6. CDR3 DNA sequence: TGTGCCAGCAGCACAACAGGGGTGGATGAGCAGTTCTTC. Encoded protein: CASSTTGVDEQFF.

J is TRBJ1-2 and V is TRBV6-1; 12 bases are shared with TRBD1. V gave up 5 bases and J gave up 13 bases; unmatched junction bases: 8. The CDR3 spans 13 residues. CDR1 MNHNS and CDR2 SASEGT come from the germline V gene. Here the CDR3 reads CASSLTGQGAGTF. CDR3 coding DNA: TGTGCCAGCAGTCTTACGGGACAGGGGGCAGGCACCTTC.

This chain joins TRBV5-1 and TRBJ2-7; 9 bases match TRBD1. The CDR3 contains 14 residues. With 2 bases clipped from V and 5 bases from J, the junction kept 5 bases outside the gene matches. In germline, CDR1 is SGHRS, CDR2 YFSETQ. CDR3: CASSLGQGINEQYF. CDR3 bases: TGCGCCAGCAGCTTAGGACAGGGGATTAACGAGCAGTACTTC.